Listed here are 15 T cell receptor beta chains from one sample, sequenced in a study of OX40 agonist ivuxolimab in advanced cancers. Generated by immunoSEQ multiplex PCR, the TCRdb table keeps only in-frame clones and is missing some. The sample carries about 94,000 clones, roughly 84% recorded once. This material consisted of CD4+ or CD8+ T cells sorted from blood, taken in a trial of the OX40 agonist ivuxolimab. The receptors stem from an adult with an advanced solid tumor such as melanoma, head and neck, liver or kidney cancer.

The chain links TRBV7-9 to TRBJ1-5; the D gene is possibly TRBD1 (5 bases). V lost 1 base to trimming and J lost 8 bases, with 9 bases between them. The CDR3 has 13 amino acids. The V gene's germline CDR1 is SEHNR and CDR2 FQNEAQ (reference sequence). CDR3 region: CASSLEGFEPQHF. CDR3 nucleotides: TGTGCCAGCAGCTTAGAGGGGTTCGAGCCCCAGCATTTT. Supplemented by reference TRBV7-9 and TRBJ1-5, the full variable domain reads DTGVSQNPRHKITKRGQNVTFRCDPISEHNRLYWYRQTLGQGPEFLTYFQNEAQLEKSRLLSDRFSAERPKGSFSTLEIQRTEQGDSAMYLCASSLEGFEPQHFGDGTRLSIL.

The V call is TRBV5-1, the J call TRBJ1-4; 8 bases fit TRBD1. Germline assignment: CDR1 SGHRS and CDR2 YFSETQ. Trimming took 4 bases from V and 0 from J; bases not matched to a gene: 2. CDR3 size: 15 residues. The CDR3 protein is CASSGQGATNEKLFF. In DNA form, the CDR3 reads TGCGCCAGCAGCGGACAGGGCGCAACTAATGAAAAACTGTTTTTT.

The CDR3 spells CASSFRTSGGVIQETQYF. CDR3 in DNA: TGCGCCAGCAGCTTCCGGACTAGCGGGGGGGTAATCCAAGAGACCCAGTACTTC. The V gene is TRBV4-1, the J gene TRBJ2-5, with TRBD2 identical over 15 bases. V lost 5 bases to trimming and J lost 1 base; unmatched junction nucleotides: 8. CDR1 is MGHRA, CDR2 YSYEKL, per germline. This CDR3 contains 18 residues.

The chain combines TRBV5-1 with TRBJ1-5; D unresolved. Trimming left V 0 bases short and J 4 bases short, with 11 bases between. Per the germline V gene, CDR1 is SGHRS and CDR2 is YFSETQ. The CDR3 is made up of 15 amino acids. CDR3 sequence (DNA): TGCGCCAGCAGCTTGGGAGAGTCCCCGAATCAGCCCCAGCATTTT. This encodes CASSLGESPNQPQHF.

The rearrangement uses TRBV5-1 and TRBJ2-7; TRBD1 agrees at 10 bases. V lost 5 bases and J lost 2; bases outside the gene matches: 7. Looked up from germline, CDR1 is SGHRS and CDR2 is YFSETQ. This CDR3 is 15 amino acids long. The CDR3 is CASSESGTGAYEQYF. CDR3 nucleotides: TGCGCCAGCAGTGAATCCGGGACAGGGGCCTACGAGCAGTACTTC.

The chain has TRBV5-6 and TRBJ1-5, with D possibly TRBD1 on 6 matching bases. From germline, CDR1 is SGHDT and CDR2 YYEEEE. Trimming stripped 4 bases from V and 0 bases from J, with 14 bases between. The CDR3 is 16 amino acids. In nucleotides, the CDR3 is TGTGCCAGCAGCCAGAGACAGGTCGTTAGCAATCAGCCCCAGCATTTT. Its translation is CASSQRQVVSNQPQHF.

The chain carries TRBV7-6 and TRBJ2-2; 9 bases map to TRBD2. V lost 5 bases, J lost 4 bases, and 8 bases stayed unmatched. This CDR3 is built from 16 residues. CDR1 and CDR2 from the germline V gene are SGHVS and FNYEAQ. CDR3 residues: CASSQTGLATTGELFF. As DNA, the CDR3 is TGTGCCAGCAGCCAGACCGGACTAGCGACCACCGGGGAGCTGTTTTTT. Full variable domain (missing parts from reference TRBV7-6 and TRBJ2-2): GAGVSQSPRYKVTKRGQDVALRCDPISGHVSLYWYRQALGQGPEFLTYFNYEAQQDKSGLPNDRFSAERPEGSISTLTIQRTEQRDSAMYRCASSQTGLATTGELFFGEGSRLTVL.

The genes are TRBV7-3 and TRBJ2-1; D may be TRBD2 (5 bases). Germline values: CDR1 SGHTA, CDR2 FQGTGA. The CDR3 sequence is 15 residues long. V gave up 0 bases and J gave up 9 bases, with 15 bases separating them. The CDR3 DNA is TGTGCCAGCAGCTTAACCCGGGGTTCAGAATTTGAGCAGTTCTTC. The encoded protein is CASSLTRGSEFEQFF.

This sequence joins TRBV5-5 and TRBJ2-2, with D unclear. Trimming left V 0 bases short and J 0 bases short, with 6 bases between. The CDR3 has 15 amino acids. Germline V gene data show CDR1 as SGHKS and CDR2 as YYEKEE (reference sequence). CDR3 coding DNA: TGTGCCAGCAGCTTGGGACCGTCGAACACCGGGGAGCTGTTTTTT. Its protein is CASSLGPSNTGELFF. Complete variable domain (other parts from reference TRBV5-5 and TRBJ2-2): DAGVTQSPTHLIKTRGQQVTLRCSPISGHKSVSWYQQVLGQGPQFIFQYYEKEERGRGNFPDRFSARQFPNYSSELNVNALLLGDSALYLCASSLGPSNTGELFFGEGSRLTVL.

The V gene is TRBV28, the J gene TRBJ1-2, with TRBD1 matching over 10 bases. Germline V gene data show CDR1 as MDHEN and CDR2 as SYDVKM. The CDR3 sequence is 14 residues long. The J segment lost 3 bases and the V segment lost 5 bases, leaving 3 bases of the junction unmatched. The CDR3 DNA sequence: TGTGCCAGCAGTCCCGGGACAGGGGACTATGGCTACACCTTC. Protein product: CASSPGTGDYGYTF.

V gene TRBV13 combines with J gene TRBJ2-7, with 10 bases fitting TRBD1. The CDR3 has 17 amino acids. With 4 bases clipped from V and 5 bases from J, the junction kept 14 bases outside the gene matches. The germline CDR1 and CDR2 sequences are PRHDT and FYEKMQ (reference sequence). The CDR3 here is CASSYGGGQGYRDEQYF. The DNA for the CDR3 is TGTGCCAGCAGCTACGGAGGGGGACAGGGGTACAGGGACGAGCAGTACTTC. The full variable domain, completed using reference TRBV13 and TRBJ2-7, is AAGVIQSPRHLIKEKRETATLKCYPIPRHDTVYWYQQGPGQDPQFLISFYEKMQSDKGSIPDRFSAQQFSDYHSELNMSSLELGDSALYFCASSYGGGQGYRDEQYFGPGTRLTVT.

The J gene is TRBJ1-3, the V gene TRBV7-8, with D hard to call. The germline gives CDR1 SGHVS, CDR2 FQNEAQ. The CDR3 totals 16 residues. V shed 0 bases and J shed 0 bases, with 9 bases lying between them. CDR3 region: CASSLAQATSGNTIYF. CDR3 DNA: TGTGCCAGCAGCTTAGCGCAGGCCACCTCTGGAAACACCATATATTTT. Full variable domain (remainder filled in from reference TRBV7-8 and TRBJ1-3): GAGVSQSPRYKVAKRGQDVALRCDPISGHVSLFWYQQALGQGPEFLTYFQNEAQLDKSGLPSDRFFAERPEGSVSTLKIQRTQQEDSAVYLCASSLAQATSGNTIYFGEGSWLTVV.

The V call is TRBV30, the J call TRBJ1-3; the D is unclear. The CDR3 runs to 12 residues. V lost 4 bases and J 4 bases, leaving 8 bases between the germline ends. Germline lookup yields CDR1 GTSNPN and CDR2 SVGIG (reference sequence). CDR3 protein: CAWTLQGNTIYF. The DNA of the CDR3 is TGTGCCTGGACCCTACAGGGAAACACCATATATTTT.

V and J are TRBV4-3 and TRBJ2-1; maybe TRBD1 (6 bases). This CDR3 is built from 17 residues. Germline V lookup: CDR1 LGHNA, CDR2 YSLEER. V was clipped by 1 base and J by 0 bases, with 13 bases between them. The DNA for the CDR3 is TGCGCCAGCAGCCAAGGGGCGACAGGTAGCTCCTACAATGAGCAGTTCTTC. Translated: CASSQGATGSSYNEQFF.

The genes are TRBV28 and TRBJ1-1; D unclear. Germline V lookup: CDR1 MDHEN, CDR2 SYDVKM. The length of the CDR3 is 10 residues. Deletions cut 6 bases from V and 3 bases from J, with 2 bases between. CDR3 in amino acids: CASRHTEAFF. CDR3 sequence (DNA): TGTGCCAGCAGGCACACTGAAGCTTTCTTT.